Below are 14 T cell receptor beta chains sequenced from a single sample in a study of CD8+ T cells in alopecia areata. Reverse transcription of extracted RNA yielded cDNA, which provided the sequencing template. Sequenced by immunoSEQ multiplex PCR; TCRdb stores in-frame clones only, minus some. The table includes 130,000 to 150,000 clones, roughly 44% detected once. Specimen: CD4+ T cells sorted from blood. Source of these receptors: a human donor with alopecia areata.

V gene TRBV7-9 combines with J gene TRBJ2-1; perhaps TRBD2 as D (5 bases). The germline V gene has CDR1 SEHNR and CDR2 FQNEAQ (reference sequence). CDR3 length: 11 residues. V was clipped by 3 bases and J by 9 bases, with 6 bases between them. The CDR3 here is CASSLGSEQFF. The DNA of the CDR3 is TGTGCCAGCAGCTTGGGGAGTGAGCAGTTCTTC.

The V call is TRBV7-9, the J call TRBJ1-1; D is unclear. Germline V gene sequence: CDR1 SEHNR, CDR2 FQNEAQ (reference sequence). This CDR3 is 12 amino acids long. Trimming took 3 bases from V and 1 from J, leaving 3 bases between them. CDR3 protein: CASSFENTEAFF. The CDR3 nucleotides are TGTGCCAGCAGCTTCGAGAACACTGAAGCTTTCTTT.

This clone was seen only a few times. The V call is TRBV5-1, the J call TRBJ1-1, with TRBD1 as a possible D gene (6 bases). Trimming removed 4 bases from V and 5 bases from J, with 9 bases in between. The CDR3 covers 12 residues. Germline CDR1 and CDR2: SGHRS and YFSETQ. The CDR3 region has the DNA TGCGCCAGCAGCACCACAGGGACTGAAGCTTTCTTT. This codes for CASSTTGTEAFF.

The CDR3, as DNA: TGTGCCAGTAAAAGCACGGGGGCCCACTACAATGAGCAGTTCTTC. Residues: CASKSTGAHYNEQFF. The rearrangement joins TRBV19 to TRBJ2-1, with D tentatively TRBD1 or TRBD2 (6 bases each). CDR3 length: 15 amino acids. Germline V lookup: CDR1 LNHDA, CDR2 SQIVND (reference sequence). Trimming removed 7 bases at V and 3 bases at J, with 16 bases between.

V is TRBV4-1 and J is TRBJ2-7; D may be TRBD1 or TRBD2 (5 bases each). The CDR3 consists of 15 residues. V was pared by 3 bases and J by 7 bases, with 19 bases between. Germline loops: CDR1 MGHRA, CDR2 YSYEKL. The CDR3 is CASSHPRASTGEQYF. CDR3 bases: TGCGCCAGCAGCCACCCCAGGGCCTCTACGGGGGAGCAGTACTTC.

The genes are TRBV28 and TRBJ2-3; TRBD2 is a possible D gene (6 bases). Trimming stripped 9 bases from V and 1 base from J, with 17 bases between. CDR3 length: 15 amino acids. CDR1 and CDR2 (germline): MDHEN, SYDVKM. In DNA form, the CDR3 reads TGTGCCAGTGGGGGGTTTGGGTCAGGCACAGATACGCAGTATTTT. As protein: CASGGFGSGTDTQYF.

The sample holds a few counts of this clone. The rearrangement links TRBV29-1 to TRBJ2-5; 9 nucleotides line up with TRBD1. Trimming at V came to 4 bases and at J to 6 bases, leaving 6 bases not matched to a gene. The CDR3 extends over 13 amino acids. Germline-derived CDR1 and CDR2 are SQVTM and ANQGSEA. The CDR3 reads CSVGGQGQQTQYF. The CDR3 nucleotides read TGCAGCGTTGGGGGACAGGGTCAACAGACCCAGTACTTC. Full variable domain (remainder filled in from reference TRBV29-1 and TRBJ2-5): SAVISQKPSRDICQRGTSLTIQCQVDSQVTMMFWYRQQPGQSLTLIATANQGSEATYESGFVIDKFPISRPNLTFSTLTVSNMSPEDSSIYLCSVGGQGQQTQYFGPGTRLLVL.

This clone was counted between two and nine times. Other DNA sequences within the sample encode an identical CDR3. This chain links TRBV29-1 with TRBJ2-7, with TRBD1 identical over 8 bases. Germline loops: CDR1 SQVTM, CDR2 ANQGSEA. Unmatched junction bases numbered 3, after V lost 4 bases and J lost 4 bases. This CDR3 has 12 amino acids. The CDR3 nucleotides read TGCAGCGTTGTGACAGGGGCTTACGAGCAGTACTTC. It encodes CSVVTGAYEQYF.

This chain connects TRBV9 to TRBJ1-1; 7 bases are shared with TRBD1. The CDR3 runs 14 residues. The germline gives CDR1 SGDLS, CDR2 YYNGEE. The trim removed 4 bases at V and 1 base at J, leaving 4 bases unmatched. CDR3 bases: TGTGCCAGCAGCTTTGGGACAGAGAACACTGAAGCTTTCTTT. Protein product: CASSFGTENTEAFF. Supplemented by reference TRBV9 and TRBJ1-1, the full variable domain reads DSGVTQTPKHLITATGQRVTLRCSPRSGDLSVYWYQQSLDQGLQFLIQYYNGEERAKGNILERFSAQQFPDLHSELNLSSLELGDSALYFCASSFGTENTEAFFGQGTRLTVV.

The chain employs TRBV11-2 and TRBJ2-7; D may be TRBD2 (6 bases). This CDR3 has 14 amino acids. The germline V and J ends were trimmed by 1 base and 3 bases, with 10 bases remaining between them. Germline CDR1 SGHAT, CDR2 FQNNGV. CDR3 sequence (DNA): TGTGCCAGCAGCTTAGGGGTAGCGGTCTACGAGCAGTACTTC. This translates into CASSLGVAVYEQYF.

The rearrangement links TRBV7-2 to TRBJ1-2, with D uncertain. The germline V gene encodes CDR1 SGHTA and CDR2 FQGNSA. The CDR3 is 12 amino acids. Trimming removed 2 bases at V and 8 bases at J, with 9 bases between. The CDR3 here is CASSLYDRGYTF. In DNA, the CDR3 is TGTGCCAGCAGCTTATATGACCGGGGCTACACCTTC.

This clone has only a few counts. The chain carries TRBV6-5 and TRBJ1-1; TRBD1 is a possible D gene (5 bases). Germline CDR1 MNHEY, CDR2 SVGAGI. This CDR3 is 12 amino acids long. The V end was cut by 10 bases, the J end by 4 bases, with 13 bases between. DNA of the CDR3: TGTGCCACAGGGACGGTGGGCACTGAAGCTTTCTTT. This translates into CATGTVGTEAFF.

The rearrangement links TRBV29-1 to TRBJ2-3; D gene ambiguous. Trimming cost V 5 bases and J 5 bases, with 20 bases left between them. Germline assignment: CDR1 SQVTM and CDR2 ANQGSEA. This CDR3 is built from 15 residues. CDR3 amino acids: CSVCISQRGQDTQYF. Here the CDR3 DNA reads TGCAGCGTTTGTATTTCCCAGAGAGGTCAAGATACGCAGTATTTT.

This clone was seen a few times. The chain is built from TRBV30 and TRBJ2-7; tentatively, D is TRBD2 (6 bases). The germline V and J ends were trimmed by 3 bases and 7 bases, with 16 bases remaining between them. CDR1 GTSNPN and CDR2 SVGIG come from the germline V gene (reference sequence). CDR3 length: 13 residues. CDR3 region: CAWRRPMTREQYF. The DNA of the CDR3 is TGTGCCTGGAGGCGACCGATGACTAGAGAGCAGTACTTC.